The 15 T cell receptor beta chains below were found in one sample sequenced in a study of blood T cell repertoires in COVID-19. The protocol was immunoSEQ multiplex PCR, while the TCRdb copy is restricted to in-frame clones and leaves out a portion. This sample has about 400,000 clones; around 90% occur once, and the top ten carry 2% to 2.5%. Sequences were obtained from PBMCs or T cells enriched from blood (not recorded which). These TCRs come from a woman aged 40 to 49 with acute COVID-19.

The rearrangement links TRBV7-8 to TRBJ1-1; D remains unclear. Germline lookup yields CDR1 SGHVS and CDR2 FQNEAQ. V dropped 5 bases and J dropped 1 base, with 11 bases sitting between them. The CDR3 consists of 14 residues. This CDR3 is CASSIRGTNTEAFF. The DNA of the CDR3 is TGTGCCAGCAGCATACGCGGAACGAACACTGAAGCTTTCTTT.

The chain uses TRBV7-8 and TRBJ1-1; 10 bases align to TRBD1. The CDR3 spans 17 residues. Germline V gives CDR1 SGHVS, CDR2 FQNEAQ. The ends lost 5 bases at V and 0 bases at J; junction bases unmatched: 9. CDR3 DNA: TGTGCCAGCAGCCTACTGACAGGGGGCTTTGTGAACACTGAAGCTTTCTTT. It codes for CASSLLTGGFVNTEAFF. Using reference TRBV7-8 and TRBJ1-1 for the parts outside the CDR3, the full variable domain is GAGVSQSPRYKVAKRGQDVALRCDPISGHVSLFWYQQALGQGPEFLTYFQNEAQLDKSGLPSDRFFAERPEGSVSTLKIQRTQQEDSAVYLCASSLLTGGFVNTEAFFGQGTRLTVV.

The chain recombines TRBV30 with TRBJ2-2, with 7 bases fitting TRBD2. The length of the CDR3 is 14 residues. Per germline, CDR1 GTSNPN and CDR2 SVGIG (reference sequence). Trimming removed 5 bases from V and 5 bases from J; junction bases left unmatched: 8. The CDR3 reads CAWAGRGVTGELFF. In DNA, the CDR3 is TGTGCCTGGGCCGGTCGGGGGGTGACCGGGGAGCTGTTTTTT.

The chain links TRBV20-1 to TRBJ2-7, with TRBD1 identical over 10 bases. After removal of 3 bases from V and 5 bases from J, the junction contained 10 bases not matched to a gene. CDR3 length equals 15 residues. Germline V lookup: CDR1 DFQATT, CDR2 SNEGSKA (reference sequence). Here the CDR3 DNA reads TGCAGTGCTAGTCCCGGGACAGGGGTCAGCAACGAGCAGTACTTC. Protein: CSASPGTGVSNEQYF.

Worth noting for this clone: In the same sample, other DNA sequences code for this CDR3. The chain is built from TRBV27 and TRBJ1-6, with TRBD1 as a possible D gene (5 bases). The CDR3 extends over 16 amino acids. V lost 3 bases and J lost 0, with 9 bases in between. Germline CDR1 is MNHEY and CDR2 is SMNVEV (reference sequence). CDR3 sequence: CASSFGGGSYNSPLHF. CDR3 in DNA: TGTGCCAGCAGTTTCGGGGGAGGCTCCTATAATTCACCCCTCCACTTT.

This CDR3 reads CASSPGGTGELFF. The DNA for the CDR3 is TGCGCCAGCAGCCCCGGGGGCACCGGGGAGCTGTTTTTT. The rearrangement joins TRBV4-1 to TRBJ2-2, with D possibly matching TRBD2 (6 bases). Germline loops: CDR1 MGHRA, CDR2 YSYEKL. V lost 4 bases to trimming and J lost 4 bases, with 7 bases between them. The CDR3 is 13 residues long.

The gene calls are TRBV7-2 and TRBJ2-7, with 14 bases matching TRBD2. Germline V gene data show CDR1 as SGHTA and CDR2 as FQGNSA. The CDR3 is made up of 16 amino acids. V was pared by 1 base and J by 4 bases, with 3 bases of the junction left unmatched. The CDR3 sequence: CASSLGLAGGRYEQYF. The CDR3 DNA reads as TGTGCCAGCAGCTTAGGACTAGCGGGGGGGCGGTACGAGCAGTACTTC. The complete variable domain, with remaining parts taken from reference TRBV7-2 and TRBJ2-7, reads GAGVSQSPSNKVTEKGKDVELRCDPISGHTALYWYRQSLGQGLEFLIYFQGNSAPDKSGLPSDRFSAERTGGSVSTLTIQRTQQEDSAVYLCASSLGLAGGRYEQYFGPGTRLTVT.

The chain couples TRBV6-6 to TRBJ1-5; D call uncertain. V was shortened by 3 bases and J by 4 bases, with 10 bases between the two germline ends. CDR1 is MNHNY and CDR2 is SVGAGI in the germline V gene (reference sequence). The length of the CDR3 is 14 residues. The CDR3 reads CASSYSHRNQPQHF. DNA of the CDR3: TGTGCCAGCAGTTATTCCCATAGAAATCAGCCCCAGCATTTT.

This clone is a singleton in its sample. The J gene is TRBJ2-1, the V gene TRBV24-1; 8 bases are shared with TRBD1. V dropped 5 bases and J dropped 7; count of bases not matched to a gene: 9. Germline assignment: CDR1 KGHDR and CDR2 SFDVKD. The CDR3 length is 15 residues. CDR3 protein: CATSARDRPWNEQFF. The CDR3 region has the DNA TGTGCCACCAGTGCCCGGGACAGGCCGTGGAATGAGCAGTTCTTC.

This clone was detected only a few times. The chain links TRBV7-9 to TRBJ2-7; 7 positions match TRBD2. The length of the CDR3 is 13 residues. J lost 6 bases, V lost 5 bases, and 7 bases had no gene match. Germline V CDR1 and CDR2: SEHNR, FQNEAQ (reference sequence). The DNA of the CDR3 is TGTGCCAGCAGCCACCTGGGGGGGGTCGAGCAGTACTTC. Encoded protein: CASSHLGGVEQYF.

The genes are TRBV12-5 and TRBJ1-4; 8 bases line up with TRBD1. Germline values: CDR1 LGHNT, CDR2 FRNRAP. V lost 4 bases and J lost 1; bases outside the gene matches: 5. The CDR3 totals 16 residues. This CDR3 is CASGYGTGRTNEKLFF. The DNA for the CDR3 is TGTGCTAGTGGTTACGGGACAGGAAGAACTAATGAAAAACTGTTTTTT.

The J gene is TRBJ1-2, the V gene TRBV2; TRBD1 matches at 8 bases. V lost 6 bases and J lost 1; bases outside the gene matches: 10. The CDR3 extends over 16 amino acids. Per germline, CDR1 SNHLY and CDR2 FYNNEI. The CDR3 sequence: CASSLPRDRSNYGYTF. Written as DNA, the CDR3 is TGTGCCAGCAGCCTACCCCGGGACAGGAGTAACTATGGCTACACCTTC.

CDR3 nucleotide sequence: TGTGCCAGCAGCCCGAACTTGACTAGCGGGGGGATAGATGAGCAGTTCTTC. As protein: CASSPNLTSGGIDEQFF. This chain uses TRBV9 with TRBJ2-1; 13 positions match TRBD2. CDR3 size: 17 residues. Germline trimming cut 4 bases from V and 8 bases from J; bases unmatched to any gene: 12. Germline V CDR1 and CDR2: SGDLS, YYNGEE.

The J gene is TRBJ1-6, the V gene TRBV27; D is perhaps TRBD1 (5 bases). Trimming cost V 7 bases and J 10 bases, with 11 bases left between them. The CDR3 covers 12 residues. Germline lookup yields CDR1 MNHEY and CDR2 SMNVEV (reference sequence). The CDR3 DNA sequence: TGTGCCAGCAATGGGGGGGAGTCACCCCTCCACTTT. It specifies CASNGGESPLHF.

The V gene is TRBV18, the J gene TRBJ2-5; no definite D call. Trimming removed 6 bases from V and 2 bases from J, with 7 bases in between. Germline CDR1 reads KGHSH; CDR2 reads LQKENI. The CDR3 is made up of 12 amino acids. The CDR3 nucleotides are TGTGCCAGCTCCCCCAATCAAGAGACCCAGTACTTC. Translated, it gives CASSPNQETQYF.